The clone carrying this T cell receptor (beta chain) was counted only a few times. As yet, its antigen is unknown. These data originate in a study of T-cell memory formation after mild COVID-19. About the research overall: TCR clusters were mostly confined to one donor each. Study observations and caveats: There were some responding clones in pre-infection memory, which suggested that cross-reactive memory had joined. What remained unconfirmed was the SARS-CoV-2 specificity of second-wave clones peaking on day 37.

5'RACE, which relied on constant-segment primers, yielded TCR alpha and TCR beta cDNA libraries carrying sample barcodes and UMIs. TCRdb re-derived calls from the 5' RACE reads in MiXCR, one entry per CDR3 protein. The data hold about 350,000 distinct CDR3 sequences, with approximately 13% observed a single time. The V end lost 4 bases, the J end lost 12 bases, and 19 bases lay between the germline ends. CDR3 size: 14 residues. Germline V CDR1 and CDR2: LGHDT, YNNKEL (reference sequence). The material sequenced was PBMCs or a T cell subset sorted from them (not recorded which). The rearrangement uses TRBV3-1 and TRBJ2-1; TRBD2 might be the D (5 bases). This sequence originates from a man younger than 35 who had mild COVID-19 (a few samples of this study predate the infection). Cell type and time point are not known. CDR3 bases: TGTGCCAGCAGCCCGCGCGGCGGGCCCCAGGCGCAGTTCTTC. This gives the protein CASSPRGGPQAQFF.